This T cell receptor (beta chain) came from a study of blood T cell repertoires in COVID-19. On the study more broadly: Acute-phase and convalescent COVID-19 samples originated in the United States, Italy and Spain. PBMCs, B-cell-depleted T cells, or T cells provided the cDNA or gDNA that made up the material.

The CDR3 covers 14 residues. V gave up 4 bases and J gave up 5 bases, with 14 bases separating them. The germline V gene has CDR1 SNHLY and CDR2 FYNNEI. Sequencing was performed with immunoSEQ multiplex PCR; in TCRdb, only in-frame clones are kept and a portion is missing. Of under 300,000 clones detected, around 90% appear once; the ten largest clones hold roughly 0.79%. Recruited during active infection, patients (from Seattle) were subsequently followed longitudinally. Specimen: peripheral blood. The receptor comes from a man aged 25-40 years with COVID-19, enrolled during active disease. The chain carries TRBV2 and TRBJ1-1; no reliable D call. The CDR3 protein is CASSVKRLRTEAFF. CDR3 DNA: TGTGCCAGCAGTGTTAAGAGGCTTCGTACTGAAGCTTTCTTT.